A single T cell receptor beta chain is shown here with its context. Its target is not known. The sample belongs to a study of cytomegalovirus exposure and HLA in healthy donors. The wider study: HLA-typed donors contributed approximately 92 million unique TCRs, which were held in an early data release. General study results and limits: Most of the TCR beta V segments (in an earlier analysis) were productive either about 87% or about 30% of the time.

CDR1 MNHNY and CDR2 SVGAGI come from the germline V gene (reference sequence). The CDR3 consists of 12 residues. Trimming took 6 bases from V and 6 from J, leaving 8 bases between them. 60 Vbeta and 13 Jbeta primers were used in PCR. Profiling relied on immunoSEQ multiplex PCR, and the TCRdb table lists in-frame clones only, not all of them. Of around 150,000 clones detected, less than 85% appear once; the ten largest clones hold around 7%. The specimen was PBMCs. The J gene is TRBJ2-2, the V gene TRBV6-6, with D perhaps TRBD1 (5 bases). The source of this sequence is a man aged 40-50 years in good health and CMV-seropositive. CDR3 nucleotide sequence: TGTGCCAGCAGGCAGGGTTCCGGGGAGCTGTTTTTT. As protein: CASRQGSGELFF.